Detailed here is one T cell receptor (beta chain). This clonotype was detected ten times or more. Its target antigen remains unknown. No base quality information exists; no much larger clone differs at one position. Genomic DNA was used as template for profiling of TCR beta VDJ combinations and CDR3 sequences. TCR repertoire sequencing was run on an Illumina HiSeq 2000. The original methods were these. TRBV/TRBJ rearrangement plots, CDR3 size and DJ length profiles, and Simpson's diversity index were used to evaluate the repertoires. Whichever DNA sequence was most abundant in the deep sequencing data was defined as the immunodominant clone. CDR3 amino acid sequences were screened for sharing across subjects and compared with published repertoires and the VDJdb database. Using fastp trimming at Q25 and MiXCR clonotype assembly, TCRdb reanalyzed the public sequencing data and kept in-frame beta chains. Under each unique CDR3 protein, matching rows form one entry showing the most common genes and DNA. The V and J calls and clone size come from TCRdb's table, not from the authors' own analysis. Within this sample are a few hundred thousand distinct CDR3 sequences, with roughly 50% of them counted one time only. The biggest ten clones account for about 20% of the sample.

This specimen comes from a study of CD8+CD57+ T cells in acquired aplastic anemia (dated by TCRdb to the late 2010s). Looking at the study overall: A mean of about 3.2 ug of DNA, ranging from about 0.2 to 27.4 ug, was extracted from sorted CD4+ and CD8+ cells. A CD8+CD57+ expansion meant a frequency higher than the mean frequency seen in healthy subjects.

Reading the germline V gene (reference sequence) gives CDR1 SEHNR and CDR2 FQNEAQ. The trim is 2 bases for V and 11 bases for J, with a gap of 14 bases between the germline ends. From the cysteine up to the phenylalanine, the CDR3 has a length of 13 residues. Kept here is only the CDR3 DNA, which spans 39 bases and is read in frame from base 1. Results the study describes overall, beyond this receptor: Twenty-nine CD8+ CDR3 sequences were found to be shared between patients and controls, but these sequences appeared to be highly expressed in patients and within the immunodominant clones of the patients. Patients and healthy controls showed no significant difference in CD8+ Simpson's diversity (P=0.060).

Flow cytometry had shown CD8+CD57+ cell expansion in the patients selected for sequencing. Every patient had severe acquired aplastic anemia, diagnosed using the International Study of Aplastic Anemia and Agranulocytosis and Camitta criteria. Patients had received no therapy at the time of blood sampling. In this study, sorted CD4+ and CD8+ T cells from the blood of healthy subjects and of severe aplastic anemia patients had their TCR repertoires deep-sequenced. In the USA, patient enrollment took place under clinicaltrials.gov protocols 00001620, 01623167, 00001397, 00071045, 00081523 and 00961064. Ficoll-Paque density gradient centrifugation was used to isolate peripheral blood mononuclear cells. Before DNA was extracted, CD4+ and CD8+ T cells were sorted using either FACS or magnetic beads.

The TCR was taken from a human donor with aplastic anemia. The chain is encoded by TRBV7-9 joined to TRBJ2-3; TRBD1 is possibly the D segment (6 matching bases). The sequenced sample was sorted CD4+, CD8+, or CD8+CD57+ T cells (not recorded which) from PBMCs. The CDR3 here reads CASSLSGAFGQYF. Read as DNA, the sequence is TGTGCCAGCAGCTTATCAGGGGCCTTTGGGCAGTATTTT.